What follows are 3 T cell receptor beta chains derived from one specimen sequenced in a study of regulatory T cells in long-lasting Graves disease. With iRepertoire HTBI primers and Arm-PCR of CDR3 regions, TCR beta libraries were built. Each CDR3 protein gets one entry after TCRdb re-called the multiplex PCR reads with MiXCR. The sample lists about 470,000 distinct CDR3 sequences, around 20% occurring once. Time point of the sample: persistent/refractory GD, antithyroid drugs over 5 years with positive TRAb. From RNA extracted from PBMCs, the TCR library was made. The sequences come from peripheral blood mononuclear cells (PBMCs), collected when the disease was refractory, from a patient treated with antithyroid drugs. These receptors originate from a female donor with Graves disease.

This clonotype was counted ten times or more. This chain uses TRBV2 with TRBJ1-2, with 7 bases matching TRBD1. The CDR3 length is 14 residues. J gave up 8 bases and V 4 bases, and 10 bases lay outside the gene matches. Germline values: CDR1 SNHLY, CDR2 FYNNEI. The CDR3 loop reads CASSVGRGSLGYTF. CDR3 bases: TGTGCCAGCAGTGTAGGCAGGGGGAGCCTGGGCTACACCTTC.

CDR3 DNA: TGTGCCAGCAGTTTCCGGGTTCGAGGGGCTAGCGGGAGTTACCACGAGCAGTACTTC. Translated, it gives CASSFRVRGASGSYHEQYF. The chain has TRBV12-3 or TRBV12-4 and TRBJ2-7; 10 bases are shared with TRBD2. V gave up 3 bases and J gave up 5 bases; unmatched junction bases: 19. The CDR3 totals 19 residues.

This clonotype was seen ten or more times. This chain joins TRBV5-1 and TRBJ2-7; no clear D gene. V lost 1 base and J lost 5, with 10 bases in between. The V gene's germline CDR1 is SGHRS and CDR2 YFSETQ. CDR3 length: 13 amino acids. The CDR3: CASSLKYTDEQYF. In nucleotides, the CDR3 is TGCGCCAGCAGCTTGAAGTATACGGACGAGCAGTACTTC.